These T cell receptor beta chains were read from a single sample in a study of CD8 T cells in ankylosing spondylitis. TCRdb fed the 5' RACE reads into MiXCR, producing one record per CDR3 protein. Of 100,000 to 150,000 distinct CDR3 sequences detected, about a sixth appear once; the ten largest clones hold approximately 30%. The specimen was blood, either unsorted or a sorted T cell fraction (not recorded which). Receptor source: a male donor with ankylosing spondylitis. Each CDR3 is given with its conserved first and last residue. The D gene is left open where the match is weak.

d_gene: NA
v_gene: TRBV27
len: 16
j_gene: TRBJ2-1
CDR3aa: CASSPTPRSAYNEQFF

d_gene: NA
v_gene: TRBV5-1
len: 13
j_gene: TRBJ2-1
CDR3aa: CASSLGEYNEQFF

d_gene: TRBD2
v_gene: TRBV14
len: 16
j_gene: TRBJ2-1
CDR3aa: CASSPRLADPYNEQFF

d_gene: TRBD1
v_gene: TRBV29-1
len: 13
j_gene: TRBJ2-7
CDR3aa: CSVAGDRVYEQYF

d_gene: NA
v_gene: TRBV7-3
len: 12
j_gene: TRBJ2-7
CDR3aa: CASSSGPVRQYF

d_gene: NA
v_gene: TRBV7-2
len: 14
j_gene: TRBJ2-1
CDR3aa: CASSFADREAEQFF

d_gene: TRBD2
v_gene: TRBV28
len: 15
j_gene: TRBJ2-1
CDR3aa: CASRQLAGTYNEQFF

d_gene: NA
v_gene: TRBV7-2
len: 13
j_gene: TRBJ1-1
CDR3aa: CASFRRANTEAFF

d_gene: TRBD1
v_gene: TRBV5-1
len: 15
j_gene: TRBJ1-1
CDR3aa: CASSWAGGRNTEAFF

d_gene: NA
v_gene: TRBV5-1
len: 14
j_gene: TRBJ1-1
CDR3aa: CASNREGMNTEAFF

d_gene: TRBD1
v_gene: TRBV5-8
len: 10
j_gene: TRBJ2-1
CDR3aa: CASMDRKQFF

d_gene: NA
v_gene: TRBV9
len: 12
j_gene: TRBJ2-1
CDR3aa: CASSVGSGEQFF

d_gene: NA
v_gene: TRBV2
len: 15
j_gene: TRBJ2-1
CDR3aa: CASSLAWGASNEQFF

d_gene: TRBD2
v_gene: TRBV5-1
len: 17
j_gene: TRBJ2-5
CDR3aa: CASSRQPSGTPQETQYF

d_gene: NA
v_gene: TRBV27
len: 14
j_gene: TRBJ1-1
CDR3aa: CASSRGSMNTEAFF

d_gene: NA
v_gene: TRBV20-1
len: 13
j_gene: TRBJ1-2
CDR3aa: CSAGGASSVQGTF

d_gene: TRBD1
v_gene: TRBV10-3
len: 13
j_gene: TRBJ2-3
CDR3aa: CATRGQSTDTQYF

d_gene: TRBD2
v_gene: TRBV9
len: 16
j_gene: TRBJ2-2
CDR3aa: CASSYLAGENTGELFF

d_gene: TRBD1
v_gene: TRBV12-3/TRBV12-4
len: 14
j_gene: TRBJ2-7
CDR3aa: CASSSTAGGYEQYF

d_gene: NA
v_gene: TRBV7-9
len: 14
j_gene: TRBJ2-7
CDR3aa: CASSLWDSSYEQYF

d_gene: NA
v_gene: TRBV5-1
len: 14
j_gene: TRBJ1-4
CDR3aa: CASSLYAGDEKLFF

d_gene: TRBD2
v_gene: TRBV11-2
len: 19
j_gene: TRBJ2-6
CDR3aa: CASSSHQLAGVSGANVLTF

d_gene: NA
v_gene: TRBV2
len: 15
j_gene: TRBJ2-3
CDR3aa: CASSGDEQNTDTQYF

d_gene: NA
v_gene: TRBV29-1
len: 13
j_gene: TRBJ2-1
CDR3aa: CSVEEPLRNEQFF

d_gene: TRBD2
v_gene: TRBV2
len: 15
j_gene: TRBJ2-1
CDR3aa: CAGLSRTSANNEQFF

d_gene: NA
v_gene: TRBV7-9
len: 12
j_gene: TRBJ2-3
CDR3aa: CASSLGMDTQYF

d_gene: NA
v_gene: TRBV28
len: 14
j_gene: TRBJ2-3
CDR3aa: CASSSYAYTDTQYF

d_gene: NA
v_gene: TRBV27
len: 14
j_gene: TRBJ1-2
CDR3aa: CASSLLNQGYGYTF

d_gene: TRBD2
v_gene: TRBV27
len: 15
j_gene: TRBJ2-1
CDR3aa: CASTSGLADYNEQFF

d_gene: TRBD2
v_gene: TRBV6-4
len: 15
j_gene: TRBJ2-3
CDR3aa: CASSDWREGTDTQYF

d_gene: NA
v_gene: TRBV27
len: 13
j_gene: TRBJ2-1
CDR3aa: CASSFIGIHEQFF

d_gene: NA
v_gene: TRBV12-3/TRBV12-4
len: 15
j_gene: TRBJ2-1
CDR3aa: CASSSQGTQTNEQFF

d_gene: NA
v_gene: TRBV20-1
len: 18
j_gene: TRBJ2-1
CDR3aa: CSARNKPQTSRSYNEQFF

d_gene: NA
v_gene: TRBV7-3
len: 14
j_gene: TRBJ2-1
CDR3aa: CASSLGMGYNEQFF

d_gene: TRBD2
v_gene: TRBV20-1
len: 14
j_gene: TRBJ2-1
CDR3aa: CSASSGKRYNEQFF

d_gene: NA
v_gene: TRBV29-1
len: 13
j_gene: TRBJ1-2
CDR3aa: CSVESGYSLGYTF

d_gene: NA
v_gene: TRBV10-3
len: 16
j_gene: TRBJ2-2
CDR3aa: CAISENQESNTGELFF

d_gene: TRBD2
v_gene: TRBV10-3
len: 15
j_gene: TRBJ2-7
CDR3aa: CAIPGLGEGLNEQYF

d_gene: NA
v_gene: TRBV5-1
len: 14
j_gene: TRBJ1-1
CDR3aa: CASSPGDSNTEAFF

d_gene: NA
v_gene: TRBV18
len: 18
j_gene: TRBJ2-1
CDR3aa: CASSPPEWGGIEYNEQFF

d_gene: TRBD2
v_gene: TRBV20-1
len: 14
j_gene: TRBJ2-7
CDR3aa: CSARTSGSIYEQYF